This TCR beta chain was identified during a study of T cells after yellow fever vaccination. Turning to the study itself: The SMART-Seq v4 Ultra Low Input method served to prepare the low-cell-number fractions.

Study outcomes and limitations: Some clonotypes, a small share, were shared between CD4 and CD8 compartments. Post-booster repertoires contained most primary-vaccination clones again (almost 97% CD4, less than 90% CD8).

This CDR3 has 15 residues. The V end lost 0 bases, the J end lost 6 bases, and 15 bases lay between the germline ends. The germline V gene has CDR1 SGHRS and CDR2 YFSETQ. This clonotype was seen a handful of times. No antigen is known for it. TCRdb redid the calling of the 5' RACE reads with MiXCR, one entry per CDR3 protein. The data hold more than 110,000 distinct CDR3 sequences, with less than 8.5% observed a single time. The sequence was collected from a man younger than 40 who received the YFV17D yellow fever vaccine. Material: CD4+ T cells sorted from PBMCs, obtained 10 days after the yellow fever booster vaccination. The V call is TRBV5-1, the J call TRBJ2-5; D unresolved. As DNA, the CDR3 is TGCGCCAGCAGCTTGGAGGACGGCGCCAGGAAGACCCAGTACTTC. Its translation is CASSLEDGARKTQYF.